This entry describes one TCR beta chain. Germline CDR1 reads LGHNT; CDR2 reads FRNRAP. The CDR3 spans 17 residues. Trimming shortened V by 2 bases and J by 6 bases, and 21 bases separated the two germline ends. The data originate from a study of CD8+CD57+ T cells in acquired aplastic anemia. It was patients with CD8+CD57+ cell expansion by flow cytometry who were chosen for sequencing. Template material for TCR beta VDJ and CDR3 profiling consisted of genomic DNA. TCRdb re-analysed the reads in MiXCR, keeping a single row per CDR3 protein. The sample has about 190,000 distinct CDR3 sequences; approximately 48% are singletons.

The V gene is TRBV12-5, the J gene TRBJ2-3; a possible D gene is TRBD2 (5 bases). This receptor was taken from a human donor with aplastic anemia. The specimen was sorted CD4+, CD8+, or CD8+CD57+ T cells (not recorded which) from PBMCs. The DNA for the CDR3 is TGTGCTAGTGGTTTGACGACTATTTCTTTTCCCCCCGATACGCAGTATTTT. Its protein is CASGLTTISFPPDTQYF.